What follows is one TCR beta chain and its context. The antigen is not known. V was shortened by 8 bases and J by 0 bases, with 14 bases between the two germline ends. The CDR3 has 16 amino acids. Germline V gives CDR1 MNHEY, CDR2 SVGAGI. These data originate in a study of post-analysis software for immune sequencing data. The TCR beta cDNA libraries carried unique molecular identifiers. Via MiXCR, TCRdb re-called the PCR reads, giving one row per CDR3 protein. The table has about 770,000 distinct CDR3 sequences, just over 45% seen once. Whole-study results and caveats: Among 5 or 6 TRBV segments more frequent in patients than controls were TRBV5-6, TRBV5-1 and TRBV20-1.

The sequencing sample was made of blood. The chain employs TRBV6-5 and TRBJ2-6; possible D gene TRBD2, 5 bases. This TCR came from a girl aged 10 to 17 with multiple sclerosis. In DNA, the CDR3 is TGTGCCAGCGGGGAGACTCCTCGCTCTGGGGCCAACGTCCTGACTTTC. Protein: CASGETPRSGANVLTF.